The 19 T cell receptor beta chains below all came from one sample that was sequenced in a study of blood T cell repertoires in COVID-19. Here immunoSEQ multiplex PCR was the method, and the copy in TCRdb shows in-frame clones only, minus some. This sample carries about 260,000 clones, around nine tenths of them seen once, and the ten largest clones take approximately 10%. Sequencing was done on a sample of peripheral blood. The origin of the receptors is a woman younger than 45 with COVID-19, enrolled during active disease.

This chain uses TRBV30 with TRBJ2-7, with D tentatively TRBD2 (6 bases). CDR1 and CDR2 from the germline V gene are GTSNPN and SVGIG (reference sequence). V lost 2 bases and J 1 base, leaving 9 bases between the germline ends. The CDR3 runs 13 residues. The CDR3: CAWSPGLSYEQYF. In DNA form, the CDR3 reads TGTGCCTGGAGTCCGGGACTTTCCTACGAGCAGTACTTC.

J is TRBJ2-1 and V is TRBV24-1, with D tentatively TRBD2 (6 bases). CDR3 length: 15 residues. The V and J ends lost 4 bases and 7 bases respectively, with 16 bases between them. Germline assignment: CDR1 KGHDR and CDR2 SFDVKD. CDR3 in DNA: TGTGCCACCAGTGACCCCGGGAGAGAGCGAAATGAGCAGTTCTTC. Amino acids: CATSDPGRERNEQFF.

J is TRBJ2-3 and V is TRBV7-3, with D maybe TRBD1 (5 bases). Germline-derived CDR1 and CDR2 are SGHTA and FQGTGA. This CDR3 region has 12 residues. The ends were cut back, 5 bases at V and 5 bases at J, with 8 bases in the middle. The CDR3: CASSDRGDTQYF. The DNA of the CDR3 is TGTGCCAGCAGCGATAGGGGAGATACGCAGTATTTT.

The chain carries TRBV18 and TRBJ1-2; no clear D. V shed 6 bases and J shed 2 bases, with 10 bases lying between them. Germline lookup yields CDR1 KGHSH and CDR2 LQKENI. This CDR3 contains 13 residues. In DNA, the CDR3 is TGTGCCAGCTCTCGTTCTTCCAACTATGGCTACACCTTC. It is translated as CASSRSSNYGYTF.

The V gene is TRBV13, the J gene TRBJ1-6; D possibly corresponds to TRBD1 (6 bases). This CDR3 has 14 amino acids. V was trimmed by 6 bases and J by 6 bases, leaving 12 bases between them. Germline CDR1 and CDR2: PRHDT and FYEKMQ (reference sequence). CDR3 nucleotide sequence: TGTGCCAGCAGGTGGGGGCAGAGTAATTCACCCCTCCACTTT. Its protein product is CASRWGQSNSPLHF.

The J gene is TRBJ1-1, the V gene TRBV7-8; weak D call: TRBD1 (6 bases). The CDR3 length is 12 residues. V was cut by 5 bases and J by 4 bases, with 8 bases left in between. CDR1 SGHVS and CDR2 FQNEAQ come from the germline V gene. This CDR3 reads CASSRTVTEAFF. CDR3 nucleotides: TGTGCCAGCAGCCGGACAGTCACTGAAGCTTTCTTT.

The chain links TRBV5-6 to TRBJ2-1, with 10 bases that match TRBD2. Germline V CDR1 and CDR2: SGHDT, YYEEEE. The CDR3 has 15 amino acids. The V segment lost 4 bases and the J segment 6 bases; nucleotides outside the gene matches: 7. The CDR3 protein is CASSAPGLASNEQFF. CDR3 coding DNA: TGTGCCAGCAGCGCCCCGGGACTAGCGAGCAATGAGCAGTTCTTC.

The J gene is TRBJ2-2, the V gene TRBV14, with TRBD2 identical over 11 bases. Germline V gene data show CDR1 as SGHDN and CDR2 as FVKESK. J gave up 0 bases and V 3 bases, and 12 bases lay outside the gene matches. CDR3 size: 20 residues. CDR3 DNA: TGTGCCAGCAGCCATCTTCGGACTAGCGGGTCACACGCGAACACCGGGGAGCTGTTTTTT. Protein product: CASSHLRTSGSHANTGELFF. Combining the CDR3 with reference TRBV14 and TRBJ2-2 gives the whole variable domain EAGVTQFPSHSVIEKGQTVTLRCDPISGHDNLYWYRRVMGKEIKFLLHFVKESKQDESGMPNNRFLAERTGGTYSTLKVQPAELEDSGVYFCASSHLRTSGSHANTGELFFGEGSRLTVL.

CDR3 DNA: TGTGCCAGCAGTGAACGGTTTTCCTACTTC. Its translation is CASSERFSYF. The rearrangement links TRBV2 to TRBJ2-5, with D unresolved. Germline lookup yields CDR1 SNHLY and CDR2 FYNNEI. The V and J ends lost 2 bases and 14 bases respectively, with 9 bases between them. The CDR3 contains 10 residues.

The chain couples TRBV11-2 to TRBJ1-1; 8 nucleotides line up with TRBD1. Per germline, CDR1 SGHAT and CDR2 FQNNGV. The V gene end was trimmed by 5 bases and the J gene end by 1 base; junction bases not matched to a gene: 3. The length of the CDR3 is 14 residues. CDR3 sequence: CASSRGQGNTEAFF. The CDR3 DNA reads TGTGCCAGCAGCCGCGGACAGGGGAACACTGAAGCTTTCTTT. Drawing the rest from reference TRBV11-2 and TRBJ1-1, the complete variable domain is EAGVAQSPRYKIIEKRQSVAFWCNPISGHATLYWYQQILGQGPKLLIQFQNNGVVDDSQLPKDRFSAERLKGVDSTLKIQPAKLEDSAVYLCASSRGQGNTEAFFGQGTRLTVV.

The gene calls are TRBV21-1 and TRBJ2-1; whether TRBD2, the table's D call, matches the DNA was not checked. TRBV21-1 is an annotated pseudogene. This CDR3 has 16 amino acids. The CDR3 DNA is TGTGCCAGCAGCAAAGTTTGGAGGGAGGGGAGACGTGAGCAGTTCTTC. Translation gives CASSKVWREGRREQFF.

This chain uses TRBV5-6 with TRBJ1-2; TRBD1 is a possible D gene (6 bases). The germline CDR1 and CDR2 sequences are SGHDT and YYEEEE. CDR3 size: 13 residues. Trimming pared 2 bases from V and 8 bases from J, leaving 13 bases between. Here the CDR3 DNA reads TGTGCCAGCAGCTTCACAGGGAGGGCGGGCTACACCTTC. Amino acids: CASSFTGRAGYTF.

J is TRBJ1-5 and V is TRBV7-2; a possible D gene is TRBD1 (6 bases). There are 15 residues in the CDR3. Germline CDR1 and CDR2: SGHTA and FQGNSA. The V and J ends lost 1 base and 7 bases respectively, with 14 bases between them. CDR3 bases: TGTGCCAGCAGCTTAGGGGGGGGCCTTAGCCAGCCCCAGCATTTT. It specifies CASSLGGGLSQPQHF.

V usage is TRBV7-3 and J usage is TRBJ2-3; TRBD2 matches 14 bases. The junction had 6 bases not matched to a gene; V was cut back by 5 bases and J by 5 bases. CDR1 is SGHTA and CDR2 is FQGTGA in the germline V gene. The length of the CDR3 is 16 residues. CDR3 DNA sequence: TGTGCCAGCAGCCTGGGACTAGCGGGAGCGATAGATACGCAGTATTTT. This codes for CASSLGLAGAIDTQYF. Combining the CDR3 with reference TRBV7-3 and TRBJ2-3 gives the whole variable domain GAGVSQTPSNKVTEKGKYVELRCDPISGHTALYWYRQSLGQGPEFLIYFQGTGAADDSGLPNDRFFAVRPEGSVSTLKIQRTERGDSAVYLCASSLGLAGAIDTQYFGPGTRLTVL.

The V call is TRBV7-9, the J call TRBJ2-2, with D perhaps TRBD1 (5 bases). With 8 bases removed from V and 0 bases from J, the gap between germline ends came to 13 bases. Germline V gene sequence: CDR1 SEHNR, CDR2 FQNEAQ (reference sequence). This CDR3 region has 15 residues. The CDR3 DNA reads as TGTGCCAGCGGGGCAATAGCAGCGAACACCGGGGAGCTGTTTTTT. As protein: CASGAIAANTGELFF.

This chain joins TRBV10-3 and TRBJ2-5, with D uncertain. Germline V CDR1 and CDR2: ENHRY, SYGVKD. The V gene lost 3 bases and the J gene lost 2 bases, with 7 bases spanning the gap. The CDR3 length is 13 residues. This chain's CDR3 is CAISDSPQETQYF. The CDR3 region has the DNA TGTGCCATCAGTGACTCCCCGCAAGAGACCCAGTACTTC.

This clone occurred once. The rearrangement uses TRBV6-2 or TRBV6-3 and TRBJ1-5; possibly TRBD1 for D (5 bases). V lost 6 bases and J lost 0, with 12 bases in between. This CDR3 has 15 residues. Looked up from germline, CDR1 is MNHEY and CDR2 is SVGEGT. The CDR3 here is CASSLTDYSNQPQHF. CDR3 in DNA: TGTGCCAGCAGCTTGACAGATTATAGCAATCAGCCCCAGCATTTT.

The gene calls are TRBV6-5 and TRBJ2-4; 7 nucleotides align to TRBD2. This CDR3 spans 12 amino acids. The germline V gene has CDR1 MNHEY and CDR2 SVGAGI. The V and J ends lost 7 bases and 8 bases, in that order; junction bases with no gene match: 5. CDR3 region: CASKWTRDIQYF. The CDR3 DNA sequence: TGTGCCAGCAAGTGGACTAGGGACATTCAGTACTTC.

This chain links TRBV7-9 with TRBJ2-7; D may be TRBD1 (5 bases). The CDR3 is 14 residues long. From germline, CDR1 is SEHNR and CDR2 FQNEAQ (reference sequence). V was pared by 5 bases and J by 3 bases, with 14 bases between. CDR3 loop: CASSRQGTDYEQYF. The CDR3 DNA reads as TGTGCCAGCAGCCGCCAGGGAACGGACTACGAGCAGTACTTC.